This T cell receptor beta chain comes out of a study of somatic mutations in cytotoxic T cells in rheumatoid arthritis. Study results and limitations: The authors did not adjust the slight TRBV07 underrepresentation in rheumatoid arthritis patients for multiple comparisons.

Looked up from germline, CDR1 is LGHNA and CDR2 is YNFKEQ. J lost 4 bases, V lost 1 base, and 5 bases had no gene match. The CDR3 length is 16 residues. Concerning this clone: Antigen specificity is unknown.

This table comes from immunoSEQ multiplex PCR, and its TCRdb copy is limited to in-frame clones, with some not included. The repertoire holds roughly 4,500 clones, with about 82% as singletons. The receptor was derived from a woman aged 60 to 75 with rheumatoid arthritis. The genes are TRBV4-2 and TRBJ2-3; 10 bases align to TRBD2. The specimen was CD8+ T cells sorted from blood. The CDR3 sequence: CASSQAASGSPDTQYF. Written as DNA, the CDR3 is TGTGCCAGCAGCCAAGCGGCTAGCGGGAGCCCAGATACGCAGTATTTT.